The clone carrying this TCR beta chain was counted between two and nine times. The antigen is unknown. This sample is drawn from a study of OX40 agonist ivuxolimab in advanced cancers. Regarding the study as a whole: Averaging showed that CD8+ T cells had more expanded clones than CD4+ did. Both CD4+ and CD8+ T cell populations in blood had undergone clonal expansion by week 6 at 0.1 to 3.0 mg/kg.

Patients were ineligible given autoimmune disease history or systemic immunosuppression. Trimming left V 5 bases short and J 5 bases short, with 9 bases between. Germline CDR1 is MDHEN and CDR2 is SYDVKM. The CDR3 has 12 residues. TCRdb keeps only in-frame clones here, not all; method: immunoSEQ multiplex PCR. The sample comprises about 61,000 clones, around 92% of which are singletons, and approximately 23% rests with the top ten. The chain employs TRBV28 and TRBJ1-1; D call uncertain. The material sequenced was CD4+ or CD8+ T cells sorted from blood, taken in a trial of the OX40 agonist ivuxolimab. The clonotype comes from an adult with an advanced solid tumor such as melanoma, head and neck, liver or kidney cancer. The DNA for the CDR3 is TGTGCCAGCAGTGATTTCATGACTGAAGCTTTCTTT. As protein: CASSDFMTEAFF.